A single sample gave rise to the 7 T cell receptor beta chains below, sequenced in a study of OX40 agonist ivuxolimab in advanced cancers. Only in-frame clones appear in the TCRdb table, and some are missing; sequencing was by immunoSEQ multiplex PCR. The repertoire has 55,000 to 65,000 clones, around 93% of them found once; the top ten carry 23%. Sample: CD4+ or CD8+ T cells sorted from blood, taken in a trial of the OX40 agonist ivuxolimab. Receptors were obtained from an adult with an advanced solid tumor such as melanoma, head and neck, liver or kidney cancer.

This rearrangement joins TRBV9 to TRBJ1-1; D unresolved. Trimming took 0 bases from V and 1 from J, leaving 7 bases between them. The CDR3 is 14 residues long. Germline CDR1 is SGDLS and CDR2 is YYNGEE. As DNA, the CDR3 is TGTGCCAGCAGCGTAGGCGCTCAGAACACTGAAGCTTTCTTT. Amino acid sequence: CASSVGAQNTEAFF.

This clone was observed once. The gene calls are TRBV6-5 and TRBJ1-5; 12 bases match TRBD1. Germline CDR1 reads MNHEY; CDR2 reads SVGAGI. V lost 4 bases to trimming and J lost 9 bases; unmatched junction nucleotides: 10. The CDR3 is 16 residues long. CDR3 sequence reads: CASSSRDRGPFVPQHF. The CDR3 nucleotides read TGTGCCAGCAGTTCCCGGGACAGGGGGCCGTTTGTGCCCCAGCATTTT.

The genes are TRBV27 and TRBJ2-1; no clear D. With 2 bases removed from V and 8 bases from J, the gap between germline ends came to 10 bases. The CDR3 is 13 residues long. CDR1 is MNHEY, CDR2 SMNVEV, per germline (reference sequence). CDR3 nucleotide sequence: TGTGCCAGCAGTTTAATAGTTGAGGATGAGCAGTTCTTC. Translation: CASSLIVEDEQFF.

The chain joins TRBV6-5 to TRBJ1-6; D is perhaps TRBD1 (6 bases). CDR1 and CDR2 from the germline V gene are MNHEY and SVGAGI. The V end was cut by 2 bases, the J end by 9 bases, with 8 bases between. This CDR3 has 13 amino acids. CDR3 in DNA: TGTGCCAGCAGTTACCGCAGGGGTTCACCCCTCCACTTT. Translation gives CASSYRRGSPLHF.

In its sample, this clone was seen once. This sequence joins TRBV6-6 and TRBJ1-3; D is unclear. The V gene lost 2 bases and the J gene lost 0 bases, with 8 bases spanning the gap. In germline, CDR1 is MNHNY, CDR2 SVGAGI (reference sequence). This CDR3 comprises 15 residues. The CDR3 sequence: CASSYDDISGNTIYF. The CDR3 region has the DNA TGTGCCAGCAGTTACGATGACATCTCTGGAAACACCATATATTTT.

The chain employs TRBV7-8 and TRBJ1-1; D might be TRBD1 (6 bases). With 5 bases removed from V and 0 bases from J, the gap between germline ends came to 16 bases. Germline V lookup: CDR1 SGHVS, CDR2 FQNEAQ. The CDR3 covers 16 residues. CDR3 bases: TGTGCCAGCAGCCCCGTCTGGGACAACCTGAACACTGAAGCTTTCTTT. This sequence encodes CASSPVWDNLNTEAFF.

The V and J genes are TRBV7-8 and TRBJ2-5, with TRBD2 matching 16 bases. The CDR3 sequence is 18 residues long. CDR1 and CDR2 from the germline V gene are SGHVS and FQNEAQ. The V gene end was trimmed by 3 bases and the J gene end by 2 bases; junction bases not matched to a gene: 6. In DNA form, the CDR3 reads TGTGCCAGCAGCTTGGGACTAGCGGGGGGGATTGGGCAAGAGACCCAGTACTTC. Translated, it gives CASSLGLAGGIGQETQYF.